This TCR beta chain was identified in a study of memory CD4+ T cells and cytomegalovirus serostatus. About the study: This sample comes from healthy Belgian adults, 9 CMV seropositive, about 23 seronegative. Findings and limits, study-wide: Each of 65 to 70 CMV-associated TCRbeta sequences occurred in one to five individuals.

In regard to this clone: Antigen unknown.

This CDR3 has 14 residues. Trimming shortened V by 7 bases and J by 2 bases, and 15 bases separated the two germline ends. The germline gives CDR1 MNHEY, CDR2 SMNVEV (reference sequence). The sort gate was single viable CD3+CD4+CD8-CD45RO+ cells for memory CD4+ T cells. CMV serostatus came from serum IgG against pp150, pp28, p38, p52. After thawing, CD4+ T cells were positively selected. TCRdb keeps only in-frame clones here, not all; method: immunoSEQ multiplex PCR. This sample carries about 96,000 clones, 80% of them seen once, and the ten largest clones take approximately 4%. The sequence was obtained from an adult in good health and CMV-seropositive. The sample was memory CD4+ T cells from blood. V gene TRBV27 combines with J gene TRBJ2-7, with D possibly TRBD1 on 5 matching bases. DNA of the CDR3: TGTGCCAGCAAAATCCAGGGTGGGGCCTACGAGCAGTACTTC. Translating gives CASKIQGGAYEQYF.